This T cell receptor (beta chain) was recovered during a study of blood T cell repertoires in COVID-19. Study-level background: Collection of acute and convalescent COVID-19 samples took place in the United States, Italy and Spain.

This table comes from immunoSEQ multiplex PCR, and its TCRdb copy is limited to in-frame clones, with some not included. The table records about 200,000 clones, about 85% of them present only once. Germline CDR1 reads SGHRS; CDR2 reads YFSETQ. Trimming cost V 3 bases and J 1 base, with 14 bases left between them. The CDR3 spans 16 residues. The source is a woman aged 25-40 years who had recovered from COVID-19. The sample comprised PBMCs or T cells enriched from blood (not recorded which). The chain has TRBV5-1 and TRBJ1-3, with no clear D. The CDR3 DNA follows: TGCGCCAGCAGCTCGACTGGTCTCTGGTCTGGAAACACCATATATTTT. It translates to CASSSTGLWSGNTIYF.